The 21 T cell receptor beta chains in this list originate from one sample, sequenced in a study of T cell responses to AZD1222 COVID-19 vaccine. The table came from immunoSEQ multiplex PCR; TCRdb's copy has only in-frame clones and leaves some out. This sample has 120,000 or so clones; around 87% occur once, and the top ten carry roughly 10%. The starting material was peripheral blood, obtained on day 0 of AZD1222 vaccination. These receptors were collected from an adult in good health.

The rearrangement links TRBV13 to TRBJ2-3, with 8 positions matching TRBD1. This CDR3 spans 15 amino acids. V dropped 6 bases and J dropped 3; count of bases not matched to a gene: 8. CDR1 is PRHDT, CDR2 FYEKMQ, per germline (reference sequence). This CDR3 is CASRYDRGPTDTQYF. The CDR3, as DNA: TGTGCCAGCAGGTACGACAGGGGCCCTACAGATACGCAGTATTTT.

CDR3 coding DNA: TGTGCCAGCAGCCCCCGACAGGCTGACTATGGCTACACCTTC. Translation: CASSPRQADYGYTF. V usage is TRBV9 and J usage is TRBJ1-2; D perhaps matches TRBD1 (6 bases). The ends were cut back, 4 bases at V and 3 bases at J, with 13 bases in the middle. Germline loops: CDR1 SGDLS, CDR2 YYNGEE. This CDR3 is built from 14 residues.

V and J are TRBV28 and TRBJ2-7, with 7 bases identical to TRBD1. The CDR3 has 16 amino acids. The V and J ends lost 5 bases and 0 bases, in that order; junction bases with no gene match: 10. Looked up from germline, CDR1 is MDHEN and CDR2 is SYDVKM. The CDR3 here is CASSTTYRGDSYEQYF. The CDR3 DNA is TGTGCCAGCAGTACCACATACAGGGGAGACTCCTACGAGCAGTACTTC. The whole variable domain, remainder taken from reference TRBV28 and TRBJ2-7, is DVKVTQSSRYLVKRTGEKVFLECVQDMDHENMFWYRQDPGLGLRLIYFSYDVKMKEKGDIPEGYSVSREKKERFSLILESASTNQTSMYLCASSTTYRGDSYEQYFGPGTRLTVT.

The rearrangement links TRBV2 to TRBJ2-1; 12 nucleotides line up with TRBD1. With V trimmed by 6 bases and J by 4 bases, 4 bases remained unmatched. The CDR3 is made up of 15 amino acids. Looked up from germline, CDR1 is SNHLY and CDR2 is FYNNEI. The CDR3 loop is CASSGDRGRYNEQFF. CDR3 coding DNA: TGTGCCAGCAGCGGGGACAGGGGGCGTTACAATGAGCAGTTCTTC.

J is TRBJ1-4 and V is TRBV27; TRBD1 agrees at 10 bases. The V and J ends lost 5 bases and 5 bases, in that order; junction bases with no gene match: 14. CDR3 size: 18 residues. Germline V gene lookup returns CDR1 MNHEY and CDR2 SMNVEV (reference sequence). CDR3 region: CASSDRQGARRSNEKLFF. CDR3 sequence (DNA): TGTGCCAGCAGTGACCGACAGGGGGCTCGTAGATCGAATGAAAAACTGTTTTTT.

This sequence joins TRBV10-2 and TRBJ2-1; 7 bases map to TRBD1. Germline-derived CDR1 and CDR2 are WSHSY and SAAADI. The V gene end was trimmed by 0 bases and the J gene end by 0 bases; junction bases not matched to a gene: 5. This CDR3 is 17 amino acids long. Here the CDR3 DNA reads TGCGCCAGCAGTGAGTCGAAACAGGGGTCCTCCTACAATGAGCAGTTCTTC. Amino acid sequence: CASSESKQGSSYNEQFF.

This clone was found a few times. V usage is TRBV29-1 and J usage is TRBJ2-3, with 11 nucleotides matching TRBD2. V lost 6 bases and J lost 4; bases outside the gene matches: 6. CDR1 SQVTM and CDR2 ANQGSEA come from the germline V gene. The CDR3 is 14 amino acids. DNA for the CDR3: TGCAGCGTCGAGGGGACTAGCGGCGCAGATACGCAGTATTTT. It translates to CSVEGTSGADTQYF.

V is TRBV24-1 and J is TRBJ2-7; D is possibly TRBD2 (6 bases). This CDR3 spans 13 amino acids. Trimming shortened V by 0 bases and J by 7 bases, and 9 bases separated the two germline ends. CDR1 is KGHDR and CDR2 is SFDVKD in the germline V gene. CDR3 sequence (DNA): TGTGCCACCAGTGATTTGGGAGGGCAGGAGCAGTACTTC. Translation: CATSDLGGQEQYF.

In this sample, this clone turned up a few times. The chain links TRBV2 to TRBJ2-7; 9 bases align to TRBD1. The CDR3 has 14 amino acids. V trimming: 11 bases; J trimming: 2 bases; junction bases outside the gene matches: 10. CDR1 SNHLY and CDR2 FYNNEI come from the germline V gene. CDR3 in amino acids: CASAVGQGTYEQYF. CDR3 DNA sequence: TGTGCCTCAGCGGTAGGACAGGGGACCTACGAGCAGTACTTC.

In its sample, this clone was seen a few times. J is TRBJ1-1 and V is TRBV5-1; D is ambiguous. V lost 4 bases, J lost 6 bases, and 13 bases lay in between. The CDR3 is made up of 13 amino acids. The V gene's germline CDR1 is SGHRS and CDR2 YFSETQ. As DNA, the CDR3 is TGCGCCAGCAGCCTTGAACCCGCGGCTGAAGCTTTCTTT. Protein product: CASSLEPAAEAFF.

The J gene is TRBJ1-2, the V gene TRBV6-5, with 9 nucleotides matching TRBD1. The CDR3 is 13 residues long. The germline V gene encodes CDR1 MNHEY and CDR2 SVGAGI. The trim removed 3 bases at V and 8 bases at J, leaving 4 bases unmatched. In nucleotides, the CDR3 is TGTGCCAGCAGTTATGGGACAGGGAAAGGCTACACCTTC. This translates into CASSYGTGKGYTF.

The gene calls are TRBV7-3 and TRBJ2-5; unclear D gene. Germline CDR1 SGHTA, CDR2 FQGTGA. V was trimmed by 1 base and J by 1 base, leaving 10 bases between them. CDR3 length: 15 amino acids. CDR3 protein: CASSLNGGSQETQYF. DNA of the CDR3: TGTGCCAGCAGCTTAAACGGCGGATCCCAAGAGACCCAGTACTTC.

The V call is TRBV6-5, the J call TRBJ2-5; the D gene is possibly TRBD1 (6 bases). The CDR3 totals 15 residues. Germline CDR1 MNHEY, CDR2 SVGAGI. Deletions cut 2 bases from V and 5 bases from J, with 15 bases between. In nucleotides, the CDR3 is TGTGCCAGCAGTTACCCAGGGGCGCTCGGGGAGACCCAGTACTTC. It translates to CASSYPGALGETQYF.

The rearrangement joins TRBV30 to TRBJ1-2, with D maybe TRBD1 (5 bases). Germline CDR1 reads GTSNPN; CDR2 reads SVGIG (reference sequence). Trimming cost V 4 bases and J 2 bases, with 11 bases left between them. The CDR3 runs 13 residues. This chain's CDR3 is CAWKAGRNYGYTF. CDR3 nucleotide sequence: TGTGCCTGGAAGGCGGGACGGAACTATGGCTACACCTTC.

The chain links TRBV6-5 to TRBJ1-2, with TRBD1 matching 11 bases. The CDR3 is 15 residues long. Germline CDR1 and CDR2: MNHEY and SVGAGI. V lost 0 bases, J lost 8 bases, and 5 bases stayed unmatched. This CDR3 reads CASSYSGQGAWGYTF. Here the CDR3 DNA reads TGTGCCAGCAGTTACTCTGGACAGGGGGCATGGGGCTACACCTTC.

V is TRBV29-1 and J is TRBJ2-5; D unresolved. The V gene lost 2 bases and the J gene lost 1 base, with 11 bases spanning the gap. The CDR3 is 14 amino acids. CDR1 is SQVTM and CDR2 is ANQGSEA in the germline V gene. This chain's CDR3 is CSVELAAVQETQYF. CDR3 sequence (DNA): TGCAGCGTTGAACTGGCGGCGGTCCAAGAGACCCAGTACTTC. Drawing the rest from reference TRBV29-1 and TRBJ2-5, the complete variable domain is SAVISQKPSRDICQRGTSLTIQCQVDSQVTMMFWYRQQPGQSLTLIATANQGSEATYESGFVIDKFPISRPNLTFSTLTVSNMSPEDSSIYLCSVELAAVQETQYFGPGTRLLVL.

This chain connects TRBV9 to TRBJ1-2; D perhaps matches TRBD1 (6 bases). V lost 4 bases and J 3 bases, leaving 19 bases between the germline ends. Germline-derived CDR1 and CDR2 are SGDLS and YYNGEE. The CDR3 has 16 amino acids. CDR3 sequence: CASSPGGGGLHYGYTF. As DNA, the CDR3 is TGTGCCAGCAGCCCGGGGGGAGGGGGTCTACACTATGGCTACACCTTC.

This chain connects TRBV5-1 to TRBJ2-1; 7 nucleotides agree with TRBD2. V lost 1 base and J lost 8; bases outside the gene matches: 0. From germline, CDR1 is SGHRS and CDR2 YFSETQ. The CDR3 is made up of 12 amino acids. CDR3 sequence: CASSLRGDEQFF. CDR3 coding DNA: TGCGCCAGCAGCTTGCGGGGGGATGAGCAGTTCTTC.

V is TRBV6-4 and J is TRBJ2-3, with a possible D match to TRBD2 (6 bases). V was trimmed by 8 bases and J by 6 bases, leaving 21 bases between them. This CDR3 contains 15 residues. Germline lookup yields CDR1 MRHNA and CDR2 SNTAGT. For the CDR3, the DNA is TGTGCCAGCCCGAGTAGCGGTGGTAACGGGGATACGCAGTATTTT. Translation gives CASPSSGGNGDTQYF.

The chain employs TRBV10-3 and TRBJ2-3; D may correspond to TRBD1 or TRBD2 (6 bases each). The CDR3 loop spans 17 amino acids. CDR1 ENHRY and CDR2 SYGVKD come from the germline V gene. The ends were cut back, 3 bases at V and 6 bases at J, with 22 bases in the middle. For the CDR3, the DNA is TGTGCCATCAGTGACCTCCGTGTAGGAGGGGGTAGGGATACGCAGTATTTT. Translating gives CAISDLRVGGGRDTQYF.

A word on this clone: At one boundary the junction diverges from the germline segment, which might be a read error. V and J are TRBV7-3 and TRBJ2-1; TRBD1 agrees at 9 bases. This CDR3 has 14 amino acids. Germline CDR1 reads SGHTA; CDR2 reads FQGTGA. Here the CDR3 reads CASSLGQGYSEQFF. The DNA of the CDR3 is TGTGCCAGCAGCCTGGGACAGGGATACAGTGAGCAGTTCTTC.